A single TCR beta chain is shown here with its context. Using immunoSEQ multiplex PCR, the repertoire was profiled, and TCRdb retains in-frame clones only, with some absent. The top ten clones hold 3.6% of a sample with hundreds of thousands of clones, around 82% of them seen once. This sample is part of a study of blood T cell repertoires in COVID-19. The V segment lost 8 bases and the J segment 5 bases; nucleotides outside the gene matches: 9. The CDR3 has 14 residues. CDR1 is SQVTM, CDR2 ANQGSEA, per germline. The sequenced sample consisted of PBMCs or T cells enriched from blood (not recorded which). J is TRBJ2-1 and V is TRBV29-1, with TRBD2 matching 10 bases. This receptor was taken from a woman aged 35 to 49 who had been exposed to COVID-19. This chain's CDR3 is CSSRGLARNNEQFF. In nucleotides, the CDR3 is TGCAGCTCCCGGGGACTAGCGAGGAACAATGAGCAGTTCTTC.